Presented here are 15 T cell receptor beta chains from one specimen sequenced in a study of cytomegalovirus exposure and HLA in healthy donors. This PCR relied on a set of 60 Vbeta primers and 13 Jbeta primers. The table came from immunoSEQ multiplex PCR; TCRdb's copy has only in-frame clones and leaves some out. This sample has 95,000 to 150,000 clones; around three quarters occur once, and the top ten carry just under 6.5%. The sequenced sample was PBMCs. These receptors were obtained from a woman between 40 and 50 years old in good health and CMV-seronegative.

The rearrangement links TRBV19 to TRBJ1-4; 9 nucleotides align to TRBD1. Germline V gene lookup returns CDR1 LNHDA and CDR2 SQIVND (reference sequence). The J segment lost 3 bases and the V segment lost 5 bases, leaving 4 bases of the junction unmatched. CDR3 size: 15 residues. The CDR3 DNA reads TGTGCCAGTAGTTCCAGACAGGGGGCTAATGAAAAACTGTTTTTT. Translated, it gives CASSSRQGANEKLFF.

The chain employs TRBV29-1 and TRBJ2-7; 8 bases align to TRBD2. CDR1 is SQVTM, CDR2 ANQGSEA, per germline. V shed 5 bases and J 4 bases; nucleotides not matched to a gene: 10. The length of the CDR3 is 14 residues. CDR3 sequence: CSVPYSGKRYEQYF. The CDR3 coding sequence is TGCAGCGTTCCCTATAGCGGGAAACGGTACGAGCAGTACTTC.

This sequence joins TRBV11-2 and TRBJ1-5; D not resolved. Trimming stripped 4 bases from V and 9 bases from J, with 10 bases between. Germline V lookup: CDR1 SGHAT, CDR2 FQNNGV. This CDR3 is built from 12 residues. CDR3 sequence: CASSSAEGPQHF. In DNA, the CDR3 is TGTGCCAGCAGCTCCGCGGAAGGGCCCCAGCATTTT.

The chain combines TRBV11-3 with TRBJ2-3, with TRBD2 matching over 8 bases. Trimming cost V 3 bases and J 3 bases; bases outside gene matches: 11. Looked up from germline, CDR1 is SGHNT and CDR2 is YENEEA. The CDR3 is 17 amino acids. The CDR3 DNA is TGTGCCAGCAGCTTGGGGGGTACTAGCGGAGCGACAGATACGCAGTATTTT. It codes for CASSLGGTSGATDTQYF.

CDR3 sequence: CASSLKLAVSTDTQYF. The CDR3 DNA is TGTGCCAGCAGTTTAAAACTAGCGGTTAGCACAGATACGCAGTATTTT. This sequence joins TRBV28 and TRBJ2-3, with 8 bases aligning to TRBD2. CDR3 size: 16 residues. After removal of 2 bases from V and 0 bases from J, the junction contained 4 bases not matched to a gene. The germline V gene has CDR1 MDHEN and CDR2 SYDVKM.

This CDR3 is CASSPSLAASYNEQFF. In nucleotides, the CDR3 is TGTGCCAGCTCACCATCCCTAGCCGCGTCCTACAATGAGCAGTTCTTC. V and J are TRBV18 and TRBJ2-1, with D possibly TRBD2 on 5 matching bases. This CDR3 region has 16 residues. The germline V and J ends were trimmed by 2 bases and 1 base, with 12 bases remaining between them. Germline loops: CDR1 KGHSH, CDR2 LQKENI.

The chain has TRBV6-5 and TRBJ2-3; D perhaps matches TRBD1 (6 bases). Between the trimmed V and J ends, which lost 6 bases and 6 bases, there was a span of 7 bases. The germline CDR1 and CDR2 sequences are MNHEY and SVGAGI. This CDR3 contains 11 residues. The CDR3 region is CASSRGDTQYF. In nucleotides, the CDR3 is TGTGCCAGCAGCAGGGGTGATACGCAGTATTTT.

This clone was picked up one time. CDR3 DNA: TGTGCCATCAGTGGCCTAGCGGGAGCCACAGATACGCAGTATTTT. Translation gives CAISGLAGATDTQYF. The V gene is TRBV10-3, the J gene TRBJ2-3, with 10 bases lining up with TRBD2. CDR1 and CDR2 from the germline V gene are ENHRY and SYGVKD. V trimming: 4 bases; J trimming: 2 bases; junction bases outside the gene matches: 3. The CDR3 has 15 residues.

This chain joins TRBV4-2 and TRBJ2-5; the match to TRBD1 covers 7 bases. The DNA end is more similar to TRBJ2-7, so the J call may be wrong. The CDR3 has 14 residues. From germline, CDR1 is LGHNA and CDR2 YNFKEQ. In nucleotides, the CDR3 is TGTGCCAGCAGCCAAGGGGACAGCTCCTACGAGCAGTACTTC. It codes for CASSQGDSSYEQYF.

V gene TRBV10-1 combines with J gene TRBJ2-1; 9 positions agree with TRBD2. The CDR3 sequence is 13 residues long. V shed 3 bases, J shed 7 bases, and the junction held 1 base outside the gene matches. Germline V gene lookup returns CDR1 WNHNN and CDR2 SYGVQD (reference sequence). The CDR3 bases are TGCGCCAGCAGTGACCTAGCGGGAAATGAGCAGTTCTTC. Translated: CASSDLAGNEQFF.

The V and J genes are TRBV18 and TRBJ1-6; possibly TRBD1 for D (5 bases). This CDR3 contains 15 residues. V was cut by 3 bases and J by 8 bases, with 14 bases left in between. Germline V CDR1 and CDR2: KGHSH, LQKENI. The CDR3 region is CASSPPGLSYSPLHF. The CDR3 region has the DNA TGTGCCAGCTCACCCCCGGGACTGAGTTATTCACCCCTCCACTTT.

The V and J genes are TRBV6-6 and TRBJ2-1; tentatively, D is TRBD2 (5 bases). The CDR3 runs to 15 residues. Germline V gene data show CDR1 as MNHNY and CDR2 as SVGAGI (reference sequence). Trimming pared 7 bases from V and 6 bases from J, leaving 19 bases between. The CDR3 bases are TGTGCCAGCACCACGGGATCAGAGGGAGCCAATGAGCAGTTCTTC. This gives the protein CASTTGSEGANEQFF.

Notes on this clone: Additional DNA sequences in this sample encode the identical CDR3. The V gene is TRBV6-6, the J gene TRBJ2-2; maybe TRBD1 (6 bases). V was trimmed by 2 bases and J by 6 bases, leaving 13 bases between them. The CDR3 runs to 15 residues. Germline loops: CDR1 MNHNY, CDR2 SVGAGI (reference sequence). The DNA of the CDR3 is TGTGCCAGCAGTTACCACAGGGAGCTCCCCGGGGAGCTGTTTTTT. It encodes CASSYHRELPGELFF.

The chain employs TRBV5-8 and TRBJ2-5, with TRBD2 matching over 10 bases. The last part of the DNA fits TRBJ2-7 better; the J call may be wrong. The germline gives CDR1 SGHTS, CDR2 YDEGEE. The CDR3 loop spans 15 amino acids. CDR3 residues: CASSPGTSDRNEQYF. The CDR3 nucleotides read TGTGCCAGCAGCCCCGGGACTAGCGATCGTAACGAGCAGTACTTC.

The genes are TRBV10-3 and TRBJ1-2; a weak D match, TRBD1 (6 bases). Deletions cut 6 bases from V and 4 bases from J, with 12 bases between. The germline gives CDR1 ENHRY, CDR2 SYGVKD. The CDR3 has 13 residues. As DNA, the CDR3 is TGTGCCATCAGGACAGGTAGCGCCTATGGCTACACCTTC. Protein: CAIRTGSAYGYTF.